This T cell receptor (beta chain) was captured by sequencing in a study of T cells expressing NK-cell markers. As for the study in general: Obtained from sorted CD3+CD56+NKG2C+, CD3+CD56+NKG2C- and CD3+CD56-NKG2C+ T cells were the TCR beta repertoires.

Study observations and caveats: Clones of NKG2C+ T cells that had expanded were of unclear HCMV specificity.

Per germline, CDR1 SNHLY and CDR2 FYNNEI. The CDR3 has 16 amino acids. Notes on this clonotype: What it binds is unknown.

TCRdb reworked the 5' RACE reads into one entry per CDR3 protein, no DNA. The sample data list about 540,000 distinct CDR3 sequences. This sequence joins TRBV2 and TRBJ2-3; the D gene TCRdb calls, TRBD2, cannot be checked with no DNA. The receptor's source is a man aged 18-30 years in good health. Sample: blood T cells: a sorted CD56 or NKG2C T cell subset, CD4+ or CD8+ T cells, or bulk PBMC T cells (not recorded which). CDR3 loop: CASSEGLGDFGDTQYF.